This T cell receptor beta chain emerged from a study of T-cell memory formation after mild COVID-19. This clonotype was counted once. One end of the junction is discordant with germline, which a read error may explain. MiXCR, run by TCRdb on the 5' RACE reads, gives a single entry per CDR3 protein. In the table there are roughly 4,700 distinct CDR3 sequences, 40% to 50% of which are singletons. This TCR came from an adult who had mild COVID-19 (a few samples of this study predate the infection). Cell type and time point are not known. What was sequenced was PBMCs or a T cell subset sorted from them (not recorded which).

In DNA, the CDR3 is TGTGCCTGCAGCACGTGGGGCAATCAGACCCAGCTTTTT. Protein: CACSTWGNQTQLF. V and J are TRBV3-1 and TRBJ1-5; possible D gene TRBD1, 5 bases. CDR1 is LGHDT, CDR2 YNNKEL, per germline (reference sequence). The CDR3 extends over 13 amino acids.